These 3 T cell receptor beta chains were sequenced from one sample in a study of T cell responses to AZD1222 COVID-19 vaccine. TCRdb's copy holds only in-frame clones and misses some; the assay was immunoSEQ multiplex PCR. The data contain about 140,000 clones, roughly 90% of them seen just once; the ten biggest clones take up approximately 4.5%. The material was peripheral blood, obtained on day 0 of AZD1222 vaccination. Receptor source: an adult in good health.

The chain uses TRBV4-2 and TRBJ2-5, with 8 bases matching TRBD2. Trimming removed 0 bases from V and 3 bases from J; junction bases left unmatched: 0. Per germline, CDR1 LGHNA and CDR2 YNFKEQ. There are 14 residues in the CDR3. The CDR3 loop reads CASSQERGEETQYF. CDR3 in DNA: TGTGCCAGCAGCCAAGAGCGGGGGGAAGAGACCCAGTACTTC.

CDR3 bases: TGTGCCAGCAGACATCAAGGAAGGTCCCTTGTGGATGGCTACACCTTC. It translates to CASRHQGRSLVDGYTF. The rearrangement joins TRBV28 to TRBJ1-2; D is ambiguous. Germline assignment: CDR1 MDHEN and CDR2 SYDVKM. V was cut by 6 bases and J by 6 bases, with 23 bases left in between. The CDR3 loop spans 16 amino acids.

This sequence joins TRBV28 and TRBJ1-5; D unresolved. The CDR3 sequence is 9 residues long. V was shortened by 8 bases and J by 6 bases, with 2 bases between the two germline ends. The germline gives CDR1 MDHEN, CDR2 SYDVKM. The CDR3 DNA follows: TGTGCCAGCGGTCAGCCCCAGCATTTT. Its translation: CASGQPQHF. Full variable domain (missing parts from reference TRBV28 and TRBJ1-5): DVKVTQSSRYLVKRTGEKVFLECVQDMDHENMFWYRQDPGLGLRLIYFSYDVKMKEKGDIPEGYSVSREKKERFSLILESASTNQTSMYLCASGQPQHFGDGTRLSIL.